These 2 T cell receptor beta chains were sequenced from one sample in a study of blood T cells in healthy people across ages. The authors ran a second PCR of roughly 6 to 12 cycles using a sample-barcoded 5' primer and a J-beta primer mix. TCRdb passed the 5' RACE reads through MiXCR, listing each CDR3 protein once. The top ten hold 20% to 25% of the sample, which has about 600,000 distinct CDR3 sequences, around 48% seen once. Sequenced: blood. The receptor set was obtained from a man older than 75 in good health.

This chain uses TRBV6-5 with TRBJ1-2; no clear D gene. Germline V lookup: CDR1 MNHEY, CDR2 SVGAGI. V shed 0 bases and J shed 4 bases, with 15 bases lying between them. This CDR3 has 16 residues. As DNA, the CDR3 is TGTGCCAGCAGTTACTCGAGGCGGACCAGCTCCTATGGCTACACCTTC. Translation: CASSYSRRTSSYGYTF.

In this sample, this clonotype turned up a few times. The CDR3 sequence is CASSPAGVDNEQFF. The CDR3 DNA reads TGTGCCAGCAGCCCCGCTGGCGTAGACAATGAGCAGTTCTTC. The chain couples TRBV11-2 to TRBJ2-1; D is ambiguous. V was clipped by 5 bases and J by 5 bases, with 13 bases between them. CDR1 SGHAT and CDR2 FQNNGV come from the germline V gene. The CDR3 is made up of 14 amino acids.